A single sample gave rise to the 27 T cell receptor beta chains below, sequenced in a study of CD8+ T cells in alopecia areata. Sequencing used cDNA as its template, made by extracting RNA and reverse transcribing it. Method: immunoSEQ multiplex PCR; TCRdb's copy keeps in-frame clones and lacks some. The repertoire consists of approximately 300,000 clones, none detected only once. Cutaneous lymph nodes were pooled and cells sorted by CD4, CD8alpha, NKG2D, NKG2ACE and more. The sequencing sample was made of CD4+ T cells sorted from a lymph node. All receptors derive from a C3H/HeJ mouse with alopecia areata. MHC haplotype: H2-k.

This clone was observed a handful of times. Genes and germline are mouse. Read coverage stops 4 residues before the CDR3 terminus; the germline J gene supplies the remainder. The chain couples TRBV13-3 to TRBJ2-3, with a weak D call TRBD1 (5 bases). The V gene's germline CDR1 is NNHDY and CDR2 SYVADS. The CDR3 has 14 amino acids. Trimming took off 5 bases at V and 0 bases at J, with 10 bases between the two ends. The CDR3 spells CASRDKNSAETLYF. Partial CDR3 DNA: TGTGCCAGCAGGGACAAAAATAGTGCAGAA.

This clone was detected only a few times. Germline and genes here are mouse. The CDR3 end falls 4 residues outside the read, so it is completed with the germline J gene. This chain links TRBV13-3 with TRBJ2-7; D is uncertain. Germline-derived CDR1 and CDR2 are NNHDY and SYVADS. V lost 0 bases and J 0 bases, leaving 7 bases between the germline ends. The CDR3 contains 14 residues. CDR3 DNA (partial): TGTGCCAGCAGTGATGCTTGGGTCTCCTAT. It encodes CASSDAWVSY. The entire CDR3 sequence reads CASSDAWVSYEQYF.

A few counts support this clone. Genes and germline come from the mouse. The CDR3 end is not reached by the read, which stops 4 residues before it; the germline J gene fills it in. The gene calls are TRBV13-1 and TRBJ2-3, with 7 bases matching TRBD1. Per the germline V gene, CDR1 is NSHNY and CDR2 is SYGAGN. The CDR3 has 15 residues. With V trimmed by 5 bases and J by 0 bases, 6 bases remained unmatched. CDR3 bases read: TGTGCCAGCAGCTTCAGGGGGTCTAGTGCAGAA. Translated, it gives CASSFRGSSAE. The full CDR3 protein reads CASSFRGSSAETLYF.

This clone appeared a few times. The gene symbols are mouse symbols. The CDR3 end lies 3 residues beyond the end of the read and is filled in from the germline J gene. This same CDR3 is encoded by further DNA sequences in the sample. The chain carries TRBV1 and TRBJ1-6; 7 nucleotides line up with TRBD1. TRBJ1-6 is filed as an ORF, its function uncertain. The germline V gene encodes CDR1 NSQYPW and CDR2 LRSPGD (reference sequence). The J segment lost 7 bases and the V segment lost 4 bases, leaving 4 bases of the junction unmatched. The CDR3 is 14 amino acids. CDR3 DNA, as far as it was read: TGCACCTGCAGTGGGACAGGAGGGAATTCGCCC. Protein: CTCSGTGGNSP. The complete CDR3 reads CTCSGTGGNSPLYF.

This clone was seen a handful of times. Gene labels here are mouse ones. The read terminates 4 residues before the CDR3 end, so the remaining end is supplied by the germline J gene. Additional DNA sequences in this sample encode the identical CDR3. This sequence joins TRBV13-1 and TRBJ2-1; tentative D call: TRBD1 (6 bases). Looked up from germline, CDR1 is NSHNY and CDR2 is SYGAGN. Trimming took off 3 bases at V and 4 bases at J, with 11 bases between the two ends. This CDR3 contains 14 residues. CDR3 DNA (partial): TGTGCCAGCAGTGGCCGGGACAATTATGCT. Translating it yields CASSGRDNYA. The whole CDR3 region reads CASSGRDNYAEQFF.

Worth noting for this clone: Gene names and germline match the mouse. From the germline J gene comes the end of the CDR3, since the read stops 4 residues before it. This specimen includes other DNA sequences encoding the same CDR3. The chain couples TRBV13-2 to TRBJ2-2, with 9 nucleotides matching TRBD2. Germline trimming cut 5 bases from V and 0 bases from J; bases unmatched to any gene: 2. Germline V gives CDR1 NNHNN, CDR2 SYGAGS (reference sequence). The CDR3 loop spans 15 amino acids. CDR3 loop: CASGRLGANTGQLYF. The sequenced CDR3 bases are TGTGCCAGCGGACGACTGGGGGCAAACACCGGG.

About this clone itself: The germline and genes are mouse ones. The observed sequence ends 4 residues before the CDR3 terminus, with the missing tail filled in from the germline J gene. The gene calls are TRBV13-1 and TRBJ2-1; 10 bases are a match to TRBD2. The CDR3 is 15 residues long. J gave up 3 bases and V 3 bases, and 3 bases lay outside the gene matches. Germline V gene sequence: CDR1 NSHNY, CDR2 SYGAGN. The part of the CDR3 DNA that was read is TGTGCCAGCAGTGGGGACTGGGGCCGCTATGCT. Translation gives CASSGDWGRYA. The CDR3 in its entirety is CASSGDWGRYAEQFF.

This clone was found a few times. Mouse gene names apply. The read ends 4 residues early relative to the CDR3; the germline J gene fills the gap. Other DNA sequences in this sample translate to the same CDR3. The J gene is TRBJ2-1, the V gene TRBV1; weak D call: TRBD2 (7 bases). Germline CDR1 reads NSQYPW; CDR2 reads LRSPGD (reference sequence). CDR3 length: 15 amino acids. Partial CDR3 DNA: TGCACCTGCAGTGCAGATAGGGGGGGTGGGGCT. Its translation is CTCSADRGGGA. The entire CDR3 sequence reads CTCSADRGGGAEQFF.

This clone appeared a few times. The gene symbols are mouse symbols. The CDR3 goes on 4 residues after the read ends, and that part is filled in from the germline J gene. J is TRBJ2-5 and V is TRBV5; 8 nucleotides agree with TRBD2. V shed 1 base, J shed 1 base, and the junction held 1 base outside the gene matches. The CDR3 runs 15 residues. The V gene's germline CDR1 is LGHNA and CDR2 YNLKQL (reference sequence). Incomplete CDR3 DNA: TGTGCCAGCAGCCAAGTCTGGGGGGACCAAGAC. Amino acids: CASSQVWGDQD. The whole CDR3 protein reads CASSQVWGDQDTQYF.

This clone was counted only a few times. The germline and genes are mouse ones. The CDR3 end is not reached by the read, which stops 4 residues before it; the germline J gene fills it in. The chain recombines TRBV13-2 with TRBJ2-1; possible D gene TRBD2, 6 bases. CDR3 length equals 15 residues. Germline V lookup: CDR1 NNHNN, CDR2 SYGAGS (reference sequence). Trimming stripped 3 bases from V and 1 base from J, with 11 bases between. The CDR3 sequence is CASGARDLNYAEQFF. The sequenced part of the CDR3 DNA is TGTGCCAGCGGTGCCCGGGACTTGAACTATGCT.

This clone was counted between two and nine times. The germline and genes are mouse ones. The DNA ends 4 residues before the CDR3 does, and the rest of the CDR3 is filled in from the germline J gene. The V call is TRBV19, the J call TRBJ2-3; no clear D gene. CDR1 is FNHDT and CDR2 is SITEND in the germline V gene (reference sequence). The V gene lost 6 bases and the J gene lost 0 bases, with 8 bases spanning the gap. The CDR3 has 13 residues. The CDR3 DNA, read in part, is TGTGCCAGCAAAACAGTTAGTGCAGAA. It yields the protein CASKTVSAE. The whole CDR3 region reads CASKTVSAETLYF.

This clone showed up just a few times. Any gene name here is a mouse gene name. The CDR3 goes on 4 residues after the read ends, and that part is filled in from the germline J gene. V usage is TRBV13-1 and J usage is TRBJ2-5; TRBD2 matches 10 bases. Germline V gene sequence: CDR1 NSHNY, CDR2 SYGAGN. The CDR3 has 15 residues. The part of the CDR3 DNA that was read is TGTGCCAGCAGTGATACCTGGGGGGGCGAAGAC. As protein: CASSDTWGGED. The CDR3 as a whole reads CASSDTWGGEDTQYF.

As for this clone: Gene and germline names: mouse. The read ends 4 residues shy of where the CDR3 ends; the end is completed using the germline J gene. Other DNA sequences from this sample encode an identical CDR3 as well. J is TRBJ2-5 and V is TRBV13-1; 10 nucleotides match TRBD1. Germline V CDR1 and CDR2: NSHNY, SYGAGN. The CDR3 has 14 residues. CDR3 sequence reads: CASSVGQGQDTQYF. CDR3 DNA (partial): TGTGCCAGCAGTGTGGGACAGGGGCAGGAC.

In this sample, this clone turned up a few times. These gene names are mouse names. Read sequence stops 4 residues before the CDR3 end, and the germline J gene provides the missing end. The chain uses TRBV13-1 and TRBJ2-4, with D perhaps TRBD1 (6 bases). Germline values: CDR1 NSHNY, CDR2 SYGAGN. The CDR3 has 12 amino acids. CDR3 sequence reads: CASSYRENTLYF. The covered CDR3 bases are TGTGCCAGCAGTTACAGGGAGAAC.

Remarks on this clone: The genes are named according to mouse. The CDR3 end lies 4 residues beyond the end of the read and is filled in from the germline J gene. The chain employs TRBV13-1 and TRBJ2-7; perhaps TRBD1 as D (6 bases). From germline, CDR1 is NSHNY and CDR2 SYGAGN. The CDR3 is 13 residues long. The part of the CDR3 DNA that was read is TGTGCCAGCAGTCGGAGGGGGAAGAAT. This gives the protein CASSRRGKN. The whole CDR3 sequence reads CASSRRGKNEQYF.

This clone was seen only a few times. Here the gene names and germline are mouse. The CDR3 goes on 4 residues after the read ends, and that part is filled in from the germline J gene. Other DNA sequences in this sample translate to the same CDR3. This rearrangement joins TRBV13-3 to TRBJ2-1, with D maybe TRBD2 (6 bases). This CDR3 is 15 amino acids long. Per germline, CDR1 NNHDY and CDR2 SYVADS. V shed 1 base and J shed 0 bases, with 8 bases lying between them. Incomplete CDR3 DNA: TGTGCCAGCAGTGATCGCTGGGGTAACTATGCT. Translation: CASSDRWGNYA. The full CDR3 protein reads CASSDRWGNYAEQFF.

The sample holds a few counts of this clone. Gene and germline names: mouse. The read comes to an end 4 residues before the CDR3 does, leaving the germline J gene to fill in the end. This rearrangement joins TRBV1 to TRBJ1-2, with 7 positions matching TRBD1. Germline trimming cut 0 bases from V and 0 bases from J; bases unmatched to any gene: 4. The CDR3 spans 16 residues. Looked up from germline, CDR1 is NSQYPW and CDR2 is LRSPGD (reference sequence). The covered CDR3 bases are TGCACCTGCAGTGCAGAGGCGGGACAGACAAACTCC. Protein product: CTCSAEAGQTNS. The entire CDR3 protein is CTCSAEAGQTNSDYTF.

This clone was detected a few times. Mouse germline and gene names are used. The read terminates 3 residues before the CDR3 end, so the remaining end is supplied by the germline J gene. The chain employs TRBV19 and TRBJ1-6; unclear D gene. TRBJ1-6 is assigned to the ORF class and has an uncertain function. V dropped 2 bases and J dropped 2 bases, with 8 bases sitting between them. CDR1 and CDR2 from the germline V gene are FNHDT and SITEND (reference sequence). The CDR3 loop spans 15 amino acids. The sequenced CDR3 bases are TGTGCCAGCAGTATTGGGGTTCCCTATAATTCGCCC. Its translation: CASSIGVPYNSP. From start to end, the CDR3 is CASSIGVPYNSPLYF.

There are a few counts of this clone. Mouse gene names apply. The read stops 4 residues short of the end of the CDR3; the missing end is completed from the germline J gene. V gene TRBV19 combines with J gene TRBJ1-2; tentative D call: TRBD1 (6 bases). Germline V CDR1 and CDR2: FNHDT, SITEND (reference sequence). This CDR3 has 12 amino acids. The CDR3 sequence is CASSTYRDDYTF. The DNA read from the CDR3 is TGTGCCAGCAGTACCTACAGGGAC.

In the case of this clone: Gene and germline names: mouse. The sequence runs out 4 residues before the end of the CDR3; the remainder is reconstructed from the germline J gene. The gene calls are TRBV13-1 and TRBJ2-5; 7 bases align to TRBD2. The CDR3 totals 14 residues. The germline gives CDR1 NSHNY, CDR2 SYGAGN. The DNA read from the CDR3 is TGTGCCAGCAGTGATGCAGGGACTGATGAC. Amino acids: CASSDAGTDD. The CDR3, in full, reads CASSDAGTDDTQYF.

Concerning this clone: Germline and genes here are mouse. The chain's CDR3 is CASSSVRLGGRGQNTLYF. The DNA read from the CDR3 is TGTGCTAGCAGTAGTGTTAGACTGGGGGGTCGGGGTCAAAAC. This chain joins TRBV17 and TRBJ2-4; TRBD2 agrees at 10 bases. The sequence runs out 4 residues before the end of the CDR3; the remainder is reconstructed from the germline J gene. CDR1 and CDR2 from the germline V gene are MNHDT and YYDKIL. The CDR3 spans 18 residues. V trimming: 3 bases; J trimming: 1 base; junction bases outside the gene matches: 10.

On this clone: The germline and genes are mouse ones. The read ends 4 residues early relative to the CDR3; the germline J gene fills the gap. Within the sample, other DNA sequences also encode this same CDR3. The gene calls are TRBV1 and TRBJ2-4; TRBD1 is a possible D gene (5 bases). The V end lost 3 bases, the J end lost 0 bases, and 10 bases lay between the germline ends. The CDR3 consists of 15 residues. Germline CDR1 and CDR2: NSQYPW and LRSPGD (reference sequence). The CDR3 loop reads CTCSARTTSQNTLYF. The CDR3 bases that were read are TGCACCTGCAGTGCTCGGACAACTAGTCAAAAC.

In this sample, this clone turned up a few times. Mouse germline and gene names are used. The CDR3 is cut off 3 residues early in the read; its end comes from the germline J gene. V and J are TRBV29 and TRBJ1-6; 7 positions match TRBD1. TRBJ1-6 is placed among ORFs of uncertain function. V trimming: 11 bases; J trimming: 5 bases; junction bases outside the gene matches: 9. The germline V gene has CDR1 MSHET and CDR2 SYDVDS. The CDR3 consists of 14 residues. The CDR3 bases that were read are TGTGCTGGCGTTCCGGGACAGAATAATTCGCCC. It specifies CAGVPGQNNSP. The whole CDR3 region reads CAGVPGQNNSPLYF.

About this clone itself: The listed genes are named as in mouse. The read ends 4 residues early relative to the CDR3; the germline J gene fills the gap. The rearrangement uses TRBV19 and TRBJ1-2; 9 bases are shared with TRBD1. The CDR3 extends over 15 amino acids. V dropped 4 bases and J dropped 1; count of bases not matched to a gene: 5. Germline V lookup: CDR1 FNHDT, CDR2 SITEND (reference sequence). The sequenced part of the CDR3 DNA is TGTGCCAGCAGTCCCCAGGGACAGGGAAACTCC. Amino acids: CASSPQGQGNS. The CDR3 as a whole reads CASSPQGQGNSDYTF.

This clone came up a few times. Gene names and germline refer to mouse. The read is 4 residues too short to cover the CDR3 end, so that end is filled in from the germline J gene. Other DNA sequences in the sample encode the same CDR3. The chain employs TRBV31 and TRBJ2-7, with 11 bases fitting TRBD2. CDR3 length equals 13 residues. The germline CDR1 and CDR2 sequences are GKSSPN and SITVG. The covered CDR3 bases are TGTGCCTGGAGTTTGGACTGGGGGGAT. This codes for CAWSLDWGD. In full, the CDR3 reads CAWSLDWGDEQYF.

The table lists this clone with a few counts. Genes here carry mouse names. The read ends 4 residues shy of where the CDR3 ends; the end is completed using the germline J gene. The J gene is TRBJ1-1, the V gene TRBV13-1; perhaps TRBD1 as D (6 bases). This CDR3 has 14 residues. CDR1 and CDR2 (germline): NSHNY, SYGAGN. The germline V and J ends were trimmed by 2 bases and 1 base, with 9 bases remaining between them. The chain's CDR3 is CASSEGQQNTEVFF. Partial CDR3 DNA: TGTGCCAGCAGTGAGGGACAACAAAACACA.

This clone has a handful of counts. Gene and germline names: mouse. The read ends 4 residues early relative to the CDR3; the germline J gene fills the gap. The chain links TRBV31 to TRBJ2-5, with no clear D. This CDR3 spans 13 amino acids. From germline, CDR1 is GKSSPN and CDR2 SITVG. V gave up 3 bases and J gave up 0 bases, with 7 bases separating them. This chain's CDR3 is CAWRTRNQDTQYF. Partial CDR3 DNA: TGTGCCTGGAGGACCAGGAACCAAGAC.